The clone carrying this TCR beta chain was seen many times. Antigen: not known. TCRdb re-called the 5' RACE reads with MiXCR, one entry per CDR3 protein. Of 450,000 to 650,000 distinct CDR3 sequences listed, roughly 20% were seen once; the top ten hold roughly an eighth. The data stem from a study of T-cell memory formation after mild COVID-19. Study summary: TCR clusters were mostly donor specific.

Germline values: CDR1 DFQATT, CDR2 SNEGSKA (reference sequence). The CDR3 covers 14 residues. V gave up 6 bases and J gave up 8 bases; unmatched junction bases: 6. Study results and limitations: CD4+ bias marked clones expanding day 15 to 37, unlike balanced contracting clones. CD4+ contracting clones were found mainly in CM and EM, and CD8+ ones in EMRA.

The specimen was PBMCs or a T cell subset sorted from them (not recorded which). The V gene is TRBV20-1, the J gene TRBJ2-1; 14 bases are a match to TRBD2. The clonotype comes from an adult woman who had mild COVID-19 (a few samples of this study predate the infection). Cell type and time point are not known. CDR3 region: CSAASGLAGDEQFF. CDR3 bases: TGCAGTGCCGCGTCGGGACTAGCGGGGGATGAGCAGTTCTTC.